Given below is one T cell receptor (beta chain) in context. This sample was taken from a study of blood T cell repertoires in COVID-19. Across the whole study: From the United States, Italy and Spain came samples of acute and convalescent COVID-19. PBMCs, B-cell-depleted T cells, or T cells provided the cDNA or gDNA that made up the material.

The repertoire was sequenced with immunoSEQ multiplex PCR; TCRdb's copy has only in-frame clones and lacks some. This table has over 100,000 clones, 80% to 85% appearing once. The ends lost 4 bases at V and 9 bases at J; junction bases unmatched: 5. Germline V CDR1 and CDR2: MNHNS, SASEGT. The CDR3 contains 12 residues. Input material: peripheral blood. V is TRBV6-1 and J is TRBJ1-1, with 7 bases fitting TRBD1. This sequence was found in a woman aged 60-75 years with active or convalescent COVID-19. Written as DNA, the CDR3 is TGTGCCAGCAGTGGGGACAGCGGGCAAGCTTTCTTT. Translated, it gives CASSGDSGQAFF.